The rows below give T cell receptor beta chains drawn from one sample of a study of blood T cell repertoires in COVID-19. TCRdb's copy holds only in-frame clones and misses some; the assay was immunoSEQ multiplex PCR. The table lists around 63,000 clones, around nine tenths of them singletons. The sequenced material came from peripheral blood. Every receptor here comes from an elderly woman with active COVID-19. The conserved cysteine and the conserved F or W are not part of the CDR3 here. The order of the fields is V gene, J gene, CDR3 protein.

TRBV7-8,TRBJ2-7,ASSLGQSLGEQY
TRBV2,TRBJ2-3,ASSDFRGVTDTQY
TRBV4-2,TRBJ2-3,ASSPRGLSTDTQY
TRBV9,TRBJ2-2,ASSDTSGNTGELF
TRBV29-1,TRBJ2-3,SVRDRGPTDTQY
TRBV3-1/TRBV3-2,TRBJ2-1,ASSRDRGLWQF
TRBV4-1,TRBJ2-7,ASSQDPDRVGEQY
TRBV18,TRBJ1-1,ASSPGRAQDTEAF
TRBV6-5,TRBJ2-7,ASSSVLREQY
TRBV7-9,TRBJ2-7,ASSTAGTRTYEQY
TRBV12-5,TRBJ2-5,ASGSSGVETQY
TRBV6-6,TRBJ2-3,ASSPGLRGASTDTQY
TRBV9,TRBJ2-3,ASSRRGGVTDTQY
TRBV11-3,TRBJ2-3,ASSRGVLGTDTQY